Shown below are 27 T cell receptor beta chains from a single sample sequenced in a study of blood T cell repertoires in COVID-19. Only in-frame clones appear in the TCRdb table, and some are missing; sequencing was by immunoSEQ multiplex PCR. The sample lists 210,000 or so clones, about 90% occurring once. The sequencing sample was made of peripheral blood. These receptors were obtained from a man between 40 and 49 years old with active or convalescent COVID-19.

The chain combines TRBV9 with TRBJ1-1; 9 nucleotides align to TRBD1. The CDR3 sequence is 15 residues long. Germline V gives CDR1 SGDLS, CDR2 YYNGEE. V dropped 3 bases and J dropped 5; count of bases not matched to a gene: 8. The CDR3 spells CASSGQQGAQTEAFF. As DNA, the CDR3 is TGTGCCAGCAGCGGCCAACAGGGGGCACAAACTGAAGCTTTCTTT.

This clone showed up just once. The chain links TRBV5-8 to TRBJ1-5; no clear D gene. The V end lost 3 bases, the J end lost 5 bases, and 3 bases lay between the germline ends. The CDR3 is 11 amino acids. CDR1 and CDR2 from the germline V gene are SGHTS and YDEGEE. The CDR3 sequence is CASSSDQPQHF. In nucleotides, the CDR3 is TGTGCCAGCAGCTCGGATCAGCCCCAGCATTTT.

Note on this clone: At one end the junction does not follow the germline gene, possibly because of a read error. V and J are TRBV7-9 and TRBJ2-7, with a weak D call TRBD1 (5 bases). The length of the CDR3 is 15 residues. Germline V lookup: CDR1 SEHNR, CDR2 FQNEAQ (reference sequence). The CDR3 DNA sequence: TGTGCCAGCAGCTTAGCAAAAGGAATGGAACAGGATCTGCTTTTC. It specifies CASSLAKGMEQDLLF.

The rearrangement uses TRBV5-6 and TRBJ1-1; D is ambiguous. The germline CDR1 and CDR2 sequences are SGHDT and YYEEEE. With 2 bases removed from V and 6 bases from J, the gap between germline ends came to 26 bases. The CDR3 sequence is 18 residues long. This CDR3 reads CASSFQGTHDTVAAEAFF. CDR3 DNA: TGTGCCAGCAGCTTCCAAGGAACTCATGACACCGTGGCCGCTGAAGCTTTCTTT.

The gene calls are TRBV27 and TRBJ1-2, with 7 bases matching TRBD1. CDR1 and CDR2 from the germline V gene are MNHEY and SMNVEV (reference sequence). This CDR3 has 13 residues. V lost 5 bases to trimming and J lost 11 bases; unmatched junction nucleotides: 11. The CDR3 region is CASSLSQGVRYTF. CDR3 coding DNA: TGTGCCAGCAGTCTGTCGCAGGGGGTGAGGTACACCTTC.

The rearrangement links TRBV11-3 to TRBJ2-7; D not certain. This CDR3 has 13 amino acids. The V end lost 5 bases, the J end lost 1 base, and 9 bases lay between the germline ends. The germline V gene has CDR1 SGHNT and CDR2 YENEEA. In nucleotides, the CDR3 is TGTGCCAGCAGCCCCGTACAGTCCTACGAGCAGTACTTC. Translated, it gives CASSPVQSYEQYF.

The chain is built from TRBV15 and TRBJ1-6; D possibly corresponds to TRBD1 (5 bases). Germline V lookup: CDR1 LNHNV, CDR2 YYDKDF (reference sequence). The V gene lost 0 bases and the J gene lost 11 bases, with 17 bases spanning the gap. The CDR3 has 16 residues. CDR3 nucleotides: TGTGCCACCAGCAGAGATGGATCCCCGGGGGTGGCACCCCTCCACTTT. Translating gives CATSRDGSPGVAPLHF.

The chain links TRBV4-1 to TRBJ1-5; D is unresolved. The V gene's germline CDR1 is MGHRA and CDR2 YSYEKL. The V gene lost 4 bases and the J gene lost 9 bases, with 19 bases spanning the gap. The CDR3 contains 15 residues. CDR3 DNA sequence: TGCGCCAGCAGCCTCTCTCTGAACGGGGTCTGGCCCCAGCATTTT. It is translated as CASSLSLNGVWPQHF.

J is TRBJ1-4 and V is TRBV28; unclear D gene. Germline CDR1 MDHEN, CDR2 SYDVKM. The CDR3 is made up of 13 amino acids. V was cut by 2 bases and J by 6 bases, with 7 bases left in between. Written as DNA, the CDR3 is TGTGCCAGCAGTTTACTGGGCGATGAAAAACTGTTTTTT. Amino acids: CASSLLGDEKLFF.

J is TRBJ1-2 and V is TRBV3-1 (or the pseudogene TRBV3-2); 8 bases are shared with TRBD1. Germline lookup yields CDR1 LGHDT and CDR2 YNNKEL (reference sequence). The CDR3 consists of 17 residues. V trimming: 3 bases; J trimming: 2 bases; junction bases outside the gene matches: 11. In DNA, the CDR3 is TGTGCCAGCAGCCATCGATTTTGGACAGGGAGGAACTATGGCTACACCTTC. This translates into CASSHRFWTGRNYGYTF.

This rearrangement joins TRBV30 to TRBJ1-1; D gene ambiguous. Germline V CDR1 and CDR2: GTSNPN, SVGIG (reference sequence). V was trimmed by 2 bases and J by 0 bases, leaving 13 bases between them. This CDR3 region has 15 residues. Here the CDR3 DNA reads TGTGCCTGGAGTCGTAACGGGATAATGAACACTGAAGCTTTCTTT. Its translation is CAWSRNGIMNTEAFF.

The V and J genes are TRBV28 and TRBJ1-2; D gene unclear. This CDR3 comprises 13 residues. The germline V gene encodes CDR1 MDHEN and CDR2 SYDVKM. The ends were cut back, 4 bases at V and 4 bases at J, with 10 bases in the middle. The CDR3 is CASSSRHIYGYTF. The DNA of the CDR3 is TGTGCCAGCAGTTCCAGACACATCTATGGCTACACCTTC.

As for this clone: A much larger clone lies one base from this, so it may be a read error. This chain links TRBV7-3 with TRBJ1-1; TRBD1 matches at 9 bases. The CDR3 loop spans 14 amino acids. Trimming cost V 2 bases and J 4 bases; bases outside gene matches: 2. Germline lookup yields CDR1 SGHTA and CDR2 FQGTGA. CDR3 nucleotide sequence: TGTGCCAGCAGCTTAGGGACAGGGAGCACTGAAGCTTTCTTT. Translation: CASSLGTGSTEAFF.

About this clone itself: This CDR3 is also generated by other DNA sequences in the sample. The rearrangement links TRBV5-4 to TRBJ2-2; D is possibly TRBD2 (5 bases). Trimming removed 2 bases at V and 6 bases at J, with 8 bases between. The germline gives CDR1 SGHNT, CDR2 YYREEE (reference sequence). This CDR3 contains 13 residues. The CDR3 bases are TGTGCCAGCAGCTTAGACTACTCCGGGGAGCTGTTTTTT. It yields the protein CASSLDYSGELFF. Full variable domain (missing parts from reference TRBV5-4 and TRBJ2-2): ETGVTQSPTHLIKTRGQQVTLRCSSQSGHNTVSWYQQALGQGPQFIFQYYREEENGRGNFPPRFSGLQFPNYSSELNVNALELDDSALYLCASSLDYSGELFFGEGSRLTVL.

This clone occurred a few times. The rearrangement uses TRBV20-1 and TRBJ2-2; D is unclear. The CDR3 runs to 13 residues. Germline V gene lookup returns CDR1 DFQATT and CDR2 SNEGSKA (reference sequence). The ends were cut back, 3 bases at V and 2 bases at J, with 7 bases in the middle. The CDR3 DNA reads as TGCAGTGCTAGTAATAGAAACACCGGGGAGCTGTTTTTT. It codes for CSASNRNTGELFF.

This clone has just one count. The DNA of the CDR3 is TGTGCCTGGGCGGGCTTAGAAGCTGAAGCTTTCTTT. This sequence encodes CAWAGLEAEAFF. The genes are TRBV30 and TRBJ1-1, with no clear D. V dropped 5 bases and J dropped 6 bases, with 13 bases sitting between them. Germline CDR1 reads GTSNPN; CDR2 reads SVGIG (reference sequence). CDR3 length: 12 amino acids.

The chain recombines TRBV29-1 with TRBJ2-5; unclear D gene. Deletions cut 3 bases from V and 4 bases from J, with 12 bases between. From germline, CDR1 is SQVTM and CDR2 ANQGSEA. The length of the CDR3 is 13 residues. CDR3 DNA sequence: TGCAGCGTTGACGGAGATATACGAGAGACCCAGTACTTC. Its protein is CSVDGDIRETQYF.

The V call is TRBV2, the J call TRBJ1-5, with TRBD1 matching 7 bases. CDR3 length equals 14 residues. V lost 0 bases to trimming and J lost 7 bases; unmatched junction nucleotides: 3. Germline CDR1 and CDR2: SNHLY and FYNNEI. The CDR3, as DNA: TGTGCCAGCAGTGAAGCTACAGGGGCCCAGCCCCAGCATTTT. It codes for CASSEATGAQPQHF. The entire variable domain, with the rest obtained from reference TRBV2 and TRBJ1-5, is as follows: EPEVTQTPSHQVTQMGQEVILRCVPISNHLYFYWYRQILGQKVEFLVSFYNNEISEKSEIFDDQFSVERPDGSNFTLKIRSTKLEDSAMYFCASSEATGAQPQHFGDGTRLSIL.

The genes are TRBV7-9 and TRBJ1-2; D unresolved. Trimming left V 0 bases short and J 0 bases short, with 8 bases between. The CDR3 is 15 amino acids. Germline values: CDR1 SEHNR, CDR2 FQNEAQ (reference sequence). The CDR3 DNA reads TGTGCCAGCAGCTTAGCGCTAGTCGCTAACTATGGCTACACCTTC. It yields the protein CASSLALVANYGYTF.

This clone was seen a single time. This sequence joins TRBV30 and TRBJ1-5; possibly TRBD1 for D (5 bases). Trimming took off 3 bases at V and 7 bases at J, with 13 bases between the two ends. The germline V gene encodes CDR1 GTSNPN and CDR2 SVGIG (reference sequence). CDR3 size: 13 residues. CDR3 nucleotide sequence: TGTGCCTGGAGCTCGGGGGAAGGGCAGCCCCAGCATTTT. It translates to CAWSSGEGQPQHF.

The rearrangement uses TRBV9 and TRBJ1-2, with D uncertain. CDR1 and CDR2 from the germline V gene are SGDLS and YYNGEE. This CDR3 comprises 15 residues. Trimming removed 3 bases at V and 0 bases at J, with 12 bases between. The CDR3 nucleotides are TGTGCCAGCAGCGCGAGCACTATTTCTAACTATGGCTACACCTTC. It yields the protein CASSASTISNYGYTF. Filled out from reference TRBV9 and TRBJ1-2, the complete variable domain reads DSGVTQTPKHLITATGQRVTLRCSPRSGDLSVYWYQQSLDQGLQFLIQYYNGEERAKGNILERFSAQQFPDLHSELNLSSLELGDSALYFCASSASTISNYGYTFGSGTRLTVV.

The J gene is TRBJ1-5, the V gene TRBV12-3 or TRBV12-4; a weak D match, TRBD1 (5 bases). The V end lost 3 bases, the J end lost 5 bases, and 8 bases lay between the germline ends. The CDR3 runs to 13 residues. CDR3 protein: CASSFRVYQPQHF. DNA of the CDR3: TGTGCCAGCAGTTTCAGGGTTTATCAGCCCCAGCATTTT.

The V gene is TRBV5-1, the J gene TRBJ1-2; D may be TRBD1 (6 bases). This CDR3 has 16 amino acids. V lost 0 bases to trimming and J lost 1 base, with 13 bases between them. Per germline, CDR1 SGHRS and CDR2 YFSETQ. DNA of the CDR3: TGCGCCAGCAGCTTGGTTCAGGGGAGCATTAACTATGGCTACACCTTC. Residues: CASSLVQGSINYGYTF.

The gene calls are TRBV28 and TRBJ1-2, with 8 bases identical to TRBD1. The CDR3 length is 14 residues. Germline values: CDR1 MDHEN, CDR2 SYDVKM. V lost 5 bases to trimming and J lost 3 bases; unmatched junction nucleotides: 5. The CDR3 DNA is TGTGCCAGCAGTCCGACAGGGGACTACTATGGCTACACCTTC. The encoded protein is CASSPTGDYYGYTF.

This rearrangement joins TRBV27 to TRBJ2-1; TRBD2 agrees at 10 bases. Per germline, CDR1 MNHEY and CDR2 SMNVEV (reference sequence). V gave up 6 bases and J gave up 5 bases; unmatched junction bases: 7. This CDR3 spans 15 amino acids. CDR3 DNA sequence: TGTGCCAGCAGGGCGAGCGGGGGGGTCCACAATGAGCAGTTCTTC. This encodes CASRASGGVHNEQFF.

V usage is TRBV5-8 and J usage is TRBJ2-7, with D perhaps TRBD2 (6 bases). CDR1 is SGHTS and CDR2 is YDEGEE in the germline V gene. This CDR3 is 14 amino acids long. Trimming removed 0 bases at V and 2 bases at J, with 9 bases between. The CDR3 DNA reads TGTGCCAGCAGCTTGGGGGGAGGTACCTACGAGCAGTACTTC. Protein product: CASSLGGGTYEQYF.

This clone was seen once. The J gene is TRBJ2-2, the V gene TRBV5-1, with TRBD2 matching over 7 bases. V shed 3 bases, J shed 5 bases, and the junction held 13 bases outside the gene matches. Germline-derived CDR1 and CDR2 are SGHRS and YFSETQ. There are 17 residues in the CDR3. In DNA form, the CDR3 reads TGCGCCAGCAGCTCCGGGGCTACCGGGAGGTCGACCGGGGAGCTGTTTTTT. Its protein is CASSSGATGRSTGELFF. The full variable domain, completed using reference TRBV5-1 and TRBJ2-2, is KAGVTQTPRYLIKTRGQQVTLSCSPISGHRSVSWYQQTPGQGLQFLFEYFSETQRNKGNFPGRFSGRQFSNSRSEMNVSTLELGDSALYLCASSSGATGRSTGELFFGEGSRLTVL.